The next 2 T cell receptor beta chains were all read from a single sample in a study of CD8+CD57+ T cells in acquired aplastic anemia. Sequenced patients had shown CD8+CD57+ cell expansion by flow cytometry. Researchers used genomic DNA as the template to profile TCR beta VDJ and CDR3. TCRdb re-analysed the reads in MiXCR, keeping a single row per CDR3 protein. This table holds 160,000 or so distinct CDR3 sequences, under 55% found once. The sample taken for sequencing was sorted CD4+, CD8+, or CD8+CD57+ T cells (not recorded which) from PBMCs. These receptors all come from a human donor with aplastic anemia.

This chain uses TRBV27 with TRBJ1-5; D possibly corresponds to TRBD1 (5 bases). CDR3 size: 14 residues. Germline-derived CDR1 and CDR2 are MNHEY and SMNVEV (reference sequence). The ends were cut back, 4 bases at V and 4 bases at J, with 11 bases in the middle. CDR3 residues: CASSWDGGNQPQHF. The CDR3, as DNA: TGTGCCAGCAGTTGGGACGGTGGTAATCAGCCCCAGCATTTT.

About this clonotype itself: Since a much larger clone is just one base distant, this may be a read error. The V call is TRBV6-1, the J call TRBJ2-6, with D possibly being TRBD1 (5 bases). The CDR3 loop spans 15 amino acids. Germline lookup yields CDR1 MNHNS and CDR2 SASEGT. The CDR3 region has the DNA TGTGCCAGCAGTACCCTCCCCACTGGGGCCAACGTCCCGACTTTC. This codes for CASSTLPTGANVPTF.